This T cell receptor (beta chain) stems from a study of low-dose radiotherapy and immunotherapy resistance in tumors. Study-level information: Patients were given intravenous nivolumab 240 mg every two weeks plus ipilimumab 1 mg/kg every six weeks.

The CDR3 totals 14 residues. The V gene end was trimmed by 6 bases and the J gene end by 2 bases; junction bases not matched to a gene: 6. The germline V gene encodes CDR1 MNHEY and CDR2 SMNVEV (reference sequence). Time point: before trial treatment. Every donor's regimen consisted of nivolumab, ipilimumab, aspirin, low-dose cyclophosphamide and low-dose radiotherapy. With TRAV- and TRBV-specific primers, first-strand cDNA was made, covering the alpha and beta chains. It was with a constant-region primer and a V-primer adapter that TCRs were amplified over roughly 19 PCR cycles. In TCRdb, the reads were re-called with MiXCR into one record per CDR3 protein. The table shows 54,000 or so distinct CDR3 sequences, with 20% to 25% occurring only once.

Here the sequenced sample was PBMCs, taken before treatment. The TCR sequence derives from a male donor with prostate cancer. The chain couples TRBV27 to TRBJ2-5; 7 nucleotides align to TRBD2. The CDR3 DNA is TGTGCCAGCAGACCGAGCGGGGAACAAGAGACCCAGTACTTC. This codes for CASRPSGEQETQYF.